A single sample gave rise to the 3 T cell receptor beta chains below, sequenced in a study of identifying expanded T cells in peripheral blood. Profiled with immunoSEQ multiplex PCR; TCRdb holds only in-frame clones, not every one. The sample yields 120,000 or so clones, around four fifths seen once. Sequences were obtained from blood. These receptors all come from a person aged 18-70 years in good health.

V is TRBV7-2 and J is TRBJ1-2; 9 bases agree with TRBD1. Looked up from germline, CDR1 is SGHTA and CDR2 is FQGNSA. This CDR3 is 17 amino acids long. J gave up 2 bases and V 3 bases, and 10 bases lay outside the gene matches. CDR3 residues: CASSFNTGGPINYGYTF. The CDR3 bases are TGTGCCAGCAGCTTCAATACAGGGGGCCCAATAAACTATGGCTACACCTTC.

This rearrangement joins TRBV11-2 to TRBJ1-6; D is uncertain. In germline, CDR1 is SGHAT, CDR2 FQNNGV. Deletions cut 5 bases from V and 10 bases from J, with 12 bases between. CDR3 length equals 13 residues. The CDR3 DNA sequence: TGTGCCAGCAGCATAAACCGAGCCTCACCCCTCCACTTT. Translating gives CASSINRASPLHF.

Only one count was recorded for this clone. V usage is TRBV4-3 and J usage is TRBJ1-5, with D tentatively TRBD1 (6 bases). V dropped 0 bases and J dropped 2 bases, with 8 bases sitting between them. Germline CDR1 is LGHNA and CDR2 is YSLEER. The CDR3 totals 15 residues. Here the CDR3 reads CASSQDWGRNQPQHF. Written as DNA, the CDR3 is TGCGCCAGCAGCCAAGATTGGGGGCGCAATCAGCCCCAGCATTTT.